This T cell receptor (beta chain) was sequenced for a study of CD8+ T cells in alopecia areata. Study-level points and caveats: On tofacitinib, scalp clonality and expanded CD8+ clones among top 100 fell significantly. Scalp sample data also include resident alphabeta T cells from normal skin.

RNA, once extracted, was reverse transcribed into cDNA for use as the sequencing template. Data came from immunoSEQ multiplex PCR; TCRdb stores just in-frame clones and leaves some out. The profile shows roughly 230,000 clones, approximately 47% of them singletons. The sample holds a few counts of this clone. Its antigen is not identified. The treatment: oral pan-JAK inhibitor, 5-10 mg twice daily. Lesional scalp tissue (obtained by punch biopsy) and peripheral blood were collected from alopecia areata patients. It was from PBMCs that CD4+ and CD8+ T cells were sorted. This receptor was obtained from a human donor with alopecia areata. The sample was CD4+ T cells sorted from blood, taken between weeks 36 and 40, from a patient treated with tofacitinib.

CDR3 DNA: TGTGCCAGTAGTCCCAAGCAGGGGGTCGGGGAGCTGTTTTTT. Protein: CASSPKQGVGELFF. The V and J genes are TRBV19 and TRBJ2-2; 7 nucleotides align to TRBD1. The germline gives CDR1 LNHDA, CDR2 SQIVND (reference sequence). The V segment lost 5 bases and the J segment 7 bases; nucleotides outside the gene matches: 7. The CDR3 contains 14 residues.